The 28 T cell receptor beta chains presented below share a single source sample, sequenced in a study of patients and donors after allogeneic stem cell transplantation. TCRdb ran MiXCR on the RT-PCR reads and lists one entry per CDR3 protein. Among about a million distinct CDR3 sequences listed, under 20% were seen once. Sequencing was done on a sample of blood, either unsorted or a sorted T cell fraction (not recorded which). Source of these receptors: a human donor who was either an allogeneic HSCT recipient or a stem cell or donor lymphocyte infusion donor (not recorded which). It is not recorded whose cells these are; they may come from a transplant donor.

In this sample, this clonotype turned up a few times. The chain carries TRBV6-2 or TRBV6-3 and TRBJ2-3, with 7 bases fitting TRBD1. The V gene's germline CDR1 is MNHEY and CDR2 SVGEGT. The CDR3 is made up of 15 amino acids. The ends lost 5 bases at V and 3 bases at J; junction bases unmatched: 8. This CDR3 is CASSQTGTETDTQYF. The CDR3 DNA follows: TGTGCCAGCAGTCAAACCGGGACAGAGACAGATACGCAGTATTTT.

This clonotype was observed a few times. This chain links TRBV12-3 or TRBV12-4 with TRBJ2-7, with unresolved D. The CDR3 is 14 amino acids. Trimming removed 1 base at V and 5 bases at J, with 12 bases between. The CDR3 loop reads CASSLEFHRHEQYF. The CDR3 nucleotides read TGTGCCAGCAGTTTAGAGTTCCATCGCCACGAGCAGTACTTC.

The chain joins TRBV20-1 to TRBJ2-2; D possibly corresponds to TRBD1 (6 bases). CDR1 is DFQATT and CDR2 is SNEGSKA in the germline V gene (reference sequence). V shed 6 bases and J shed 7 bases, with 12 bases lying between them. This CDR3 contains 12 residues. CDR3: CSAVGAYGELFF. CDR3 sequence (DNA): TGCAGTGCCGTGGGGGCATACGGGGAGCTGTTTTTT.

This clonotype was observed a few times. The rearrangement joins TRBV30 to TRBJ1-1; D gene uncertain. Trimming shortened V by 3 bases and J by 0 bases, and 8 bases separated the two germline ends. Germline loops: CDR1 GTSNPN, CDR2 SVGIG (reference sequence). CDR3 length: 13 residues. The CDR3 loop is CAWSAALNTEAFF. The DNA for the CDR3 is TGTGCCTGGAGCGCAGCGTTGAACACTGAAGCTTTCTTT.

The V gene is TRBV4-2, the J gene TRBJ2-3; D is ambiguous. The germline CDR1 and CDR2 sequences are LGHNA and YNFKEQ. V was shortened by 4 bases and J by 3 bases, with 11 bases between the two germline ends. The CDR3 has 14 amino acids. Written as DNA, the CDR3 is TGTGCCAGCAGCCCGGACCCATCTACAGATACGCAGTATTTT. It yields the protein CASSPDPSTDTQYF.

This clonotype has a handful of counts. The chain combines TRBV5-1 with TRBJ1-4, with D perhaps TRBD1 (6 bases). Germline CDR1 SGHRS, CDR2 YFSETQ. CDR3 length equals 16 residues. Trimming stripped 0 bases from V and 0 bases from J, with 9 bases between. DNA for the CDR3: TGCGCCAGCAGCTTGGGCGGGGGCCCAACTAATGAAAAACTGTTTTTT. Its translation is CASSLGGGPTNEKLFF.

The rearrangement uses TRBV12-3 or TRBV12-4 and TRBJ2-7; 8 bases are shared with TRBD1. J lost 3 bases, V lost 6 bases, and 7 bases had no gene match. This CDR3 is 14 amino acids long. The CDR3 DNA reads TGTGCCAGCAGGGGCGGGACAGGTTACTACGAGCAGTACTTC. Amino acid sequence: CASRGGTGYYEQYF.

The rearrangement uses TRBV28 and TRBJ1-1; D might be TRBD1 (6 bases). This CDR3 is 15 amino acids long. The germline gives CDR1 MDHEN, CDR2 SYDVKM. V lost 5 bases and J 3 bases, leaving 16 bases between the germline ends. CDR3: CASSAQGRMDTEAFF. The CDR3 DNA reads as TGTGCCAGCAGTGCCCAGGGGAGGATGGACACTGAAGCTTTCTTT.

The sample holds a few counts of this clonotype. The chain recombines TRBV3-1 with TRBJ2-7; D remains unclear. The germline gives CDR1 LGHDT, CDR2 YNNKEL (reference sequence). V lost 0 bases, J lost 6 bases, and 18 bases lay in between. This CDR3 spans 16 amino acids. CDR3 DNA sequence: TGTGCCAGCAGCCAAGAACGCAAATCAGGATCCCGCGAGCAGTACTTC. This gives the protein CASSQERKSGSREQYF.

The chain is built from TRBV7-2 and TRBJ1-3, with a tentative D call TRBD1 (6 bases). The V gene lost 5 bases and the J gene lost 4 bases, with 12 bases spanning the gap. Germline CDR1 SGHTA, CDR2 FQGNSA. The CDR3 runs 14 residues. The CDR3 loop is CASSPGTRGNTIYF. The CDR3 nucleotides read TGTGCCAGCAGCCCGGGGACAAGGGGAAACACCATATATTTT.

This clonotype was recorded many times. V usage is TRBV20-1 and J usage is TRBJ2-5; D is ambiguous. V shed 3 bases and J shed 1 base, with 3 bases lying between them. This CDR3 is 11 amino acids long. Germline V CDR1 and CDR2: DFQATT, SNEGSKA (reference sequence). The CDR3 DNA is TGCAGTGCTAGGTTCCAAGAGACCCAGTACTTC. Its protein product is CSARFQETQYF.

The chain carries TRBV5-1 and TRBJ2-7, with 12 bases lining up with TRBD1. Germline V lookup: CDR1 SGHRS, CDR2 YFSETQ. V gave up 4 bases and J gave up 5 bases; unmatched junction bases: 4. The CDR3 is 14 residues long. The CDR3 loop is CASSTGTGGDEQYF. The CDR3, as DNA: TGCGCCAGCAGCACAGGGACAGGGGGCGACGAGCAGTACTTC.

This clonotype has a handful of counts. The chain recombines TRBV11-2 with TRBJ2-3, with D hard to call. This CDR3 region has 14 residues. Trimming removed 5 bases at V and 2 bases at J, with 11 bases between. CDR1 is SGHAT and CDR2 is FQNNGV in the germline V gene. The chain's CDR3 is CASSPFPLTDTQYF. The DNA of the CDR3 is TGTGCCAGCAGCCCCTTTCCGCTCACAGATACGCAGTATTTT.

DNA of the CDR3: TGCAGTGCTTCTGTCCGGGGCGCGGGATGGAATGAGCAGTTCTTC. Amino acid sequence: CSASVRGAGWNEQFF. The chain combines TRBV20-1 with TRBJ2-1, with D perhaps matching TRBD2 (6 bases). From germline, CDR1 is DFQATT and CDR2 SNEGSKA (reference sequence). The CDR3 has 15 residues. The V gene lost 5 bases and the J gene lost 7 bases, with 21 bases spanning the gap.

J is TRBJ1-1 and V is TRBV15, with D unresolved. Germline CDR1 is LNHNV and CDR2 is YYDKDF (reference sequence). V shed 0 bases and J shed 5 bases, with 10 bases lying between them. The CDR3 runs 14 residues. CDR3: CATSREVGRTEAFF. The CDR3 nucleotides read TGTGCCACCAGCAGAGAGGTGGGTCGGACTGAAGCTTTCTTT.

This chain links TRBV2 with TRBJ2-1; D gene unclear. This CDR3 has 11 amino acids. CDR1 SNHLY and CDR2 FYNNEI come from the germline V gene. Trimming cost V 9 bases and J 2 bases, with 5 bases left between them. CDR3 loop: CASTPYNEQFF. CDR3 DNA: TGTGCCAGTACCCCCTACAATGAGCAGTTCTTC.

This clonotype showed up just a few times. The V and J genes are TRBV5-5 and TRBJ1-2; the D is unclear. Trimming stripped 1 base from V and 6 bases from J, with 13 bases between. Germline loops: CDR1 SGHKS, CDR2 YYEKEE (reference sequence). This CDR3 is built from 14 residues. The CDR3 region is CASSLRWGNDGYTF. CDR3 sequence (DNA): TGTGCCAGCAGCTTGCGTTGGGGTAATGATGGCTACACCTTC.

The chain couples TRBV6-5 to TRBJ1-4; no reliable D call. With 0 bases removed from V and 5 bases from J, the gap between germline ends came to 7 bases. The CDR3 spans 14 residues. Germline V gene data show CDR1 as MNHEY and CDR2 as SVGAGI. CDR3 residues: CASSYSSSNEKLFF. The DNA of the CDR3 is TGTGCCAGCAGTTACTCGAGTTCCAATGAAAAACTGTTTTTT.

V usage is TRBV13 and J usage is TRBJ2-3; TRBD2 matches at 7 bases. CDR1 and CDR2 from the germline V gene are PRHDT and FYEKMQ (reference sequence). The CDR3 extends over 16 amino acids. J was trimmed by 5 bases and V by 9 bases; bases with no gene match: 17. In DNA form, the CDR3 reads TGTGCCAGTCAGCGCGATCGGGGGGATCCGGAAGATACGCAGTATTTT. Translation gives CASQRDRGDPEDTQYF.

This clonotype was detected only a few times. The chain couples TRBV6-1 to TRBJ2-4, with D perhaps assigned TRBD1 or TRBD2 (5 bases each). This CDR3 comprises 14 residues. Germline-derived CDR1 and CDR2 are MNHNS and SASEGT. The V gene lost 6 bases and the J gene lost 8 bases, with 17 bases spanning the gap. The CDR3 loop is CASSTGQSRYIQYF. DNA for the CDR3: TGTGCCAGCAGCACGGGGCAGAGTAGGTACATTCAGTACTTC.

This clonotype has more than one count but fewer than ten. V gene TRBV27 combines with J gene TRBJ1-5; D perhaps matches TRBD1 (5 bases). From germline, CDR1 is MNHEY and CDR2 SMNVEV (reference sequence). The CDR3 loop spans 14 amino acids. V gave up 3 bases and J gave up 7 bases, with 13 bases separating them. CDR3 sequence: CASSFRQGLQPQHF. The CDR3 DNA sequence: TGTGCCAGCAGTTTTCGGCAGGGCTTGCAGCCCCAGCATTTT.

The table lists this clonotype with a few counts. V is TRBV20-1 and J is TRBJ1-2; D uncertain. Germline V gene data show CDR1 as DFQATT and CDR2 as SNEGSKA (reference sequence). The CDR3 loop spans 10 amino acids. Trimming shortened V by 6 bases and J by 6 bases, and 8 bases separated the two germline ends. CDR3 amino acids: CSASGNGYTF. DNA for the CDR3: TGCAGTGCGTCCGGGAATGGCTACACCTTC.

This clonotype showed up just a few times. The rearrangement joins TRBV14 to TRBJ1-1; 9 bases align to TRBD1. This CDR3 contains 14 residues. Germline lookup yields CDR1 SGHDN and CDR2 FVKESK. With V trimmed by 5 bases and J by 4 bases, 5 bases remained unmatched. The chain's CDR3 is CASSVRDRVTEAFF. The CDR3 DNA reads as TGTGCCAGCAGCGTCCGGGACAGGGTCACTGAAGCTTTCTTT.

The chain employs TRBV12-5 and TRBJ1-2; the D gene is possibly TRBD1 (5 bases). The CDR3 runs 11 residues. From germline, CDR1 is LGHNT and CDR2 FRNRAP. Trimming left V 3 bases short and J 12 bases short, with 11 bases between. The CDR3 spells CASGLAQGHTF. The CDR3 DNA reads as TGTGCTAGTGGTTTAGCGCAGGGACACACCTTC.

The table lists this clonotype with a few counts. The rearrangement joins TRBV28 to TRBJ2-7; D remains ambiguous. Germline V gene data show CDR1 as MDHEN and CDR2 as SYDVKM. The CDR3 has 14 amino acids. V was pared by 7 bases and J by 0 bases, with 13 bases between. CDR3 DNA: TGTGCCAGCAAAGCCCCGTCGAGCTCCTACGAGCAGTACTTC. Its protein is CASKAPSSSYEQYF.

CDR3 nucleotides: TGCAGTGCCCGGGGACAGGGGGCGGTTTGGCAGCCCCAGCATTTT. Its translation: CSARGQGAVWQPQHF. J is TRBJ1-5 and V is TRBV20-1; 12 bases map to TRBD1. The CDR3 covers 15 residues. V lost 6 bases to trimming and J lost 7 bases; unmatched junction nucleotides: 10. CDR1 is DFQATT and CDR2 is SNEGSKA in the germline V gene (reference sequence).

This clonotype was found a few times. This rearrangement joins TRBV29-1 to TRBJ2-6; tentatively, D is TRBD1 (7 bases). Germline CDR1 reads SQVTM; CDR2 reads ANQGSEA. This CDR3 spans 15 amino acids. Trimming removed 4 bases from V and 1 base from J, with 11 bases in between. CDR3 protein: CSVGQGGSGANVLTF. Written as DNA, the CDR3 is TGCAGCGTTGGACAGGGAGGTTCTGGGGCCAACGTCCTGACTTTC.

This clonotype turned up a few times. The chain combines TRBV12-3 or TRBV12-4 with TRBJ1-2, with unresolved D. The CDR3 runs 16 residues. Trimming removed 3 bases at V and 0 bases at J, with 14 bases between. The CDR3 is CASSFSGQPPNYGYTF. CDR3 sequence (DNA): TGTGCCAGCAGTTTTTCCGGGCAGCCACCTAACTATGGCTACACCTTC.